This T cell receptor (beta chain) stems from a study of shared T cell receptors in the human thymus. Assay: immunoSEQ multiplex PCR; the TCRdb copy retains only in-frame clones and omits some. This sample has roughly 710,000 clones, with 80% to 90% found just once. The germline V gene has CDR1 SEHNR and CDR2 FQNEAQ (reference sequence). CDR3 length equals 16 residues. Trimming removed 2 bases from V and 7 bases from J; junction bases left unmatched: 12. This clone was picked up one time. The sample was also reused in another study, on human thymus T cells. That work contributes: Thymic material originated from resections removed in the course of corrective heart surgery. Among thymic and blood repertoires, usage of V and J genes appeared biased. Related studies found that unrelated individuals share highly overlapping thymic repertoires.

The sequence was obtained from a girl under two years old with a congenital heart defect. Sequencing used thymocytes. This chain links TRBV7-9 with TRBJ1-1, with 8 bases fitting TRBD1. CDR3 in DNA: TGTGCCAGCAGCTTACAGGGGGCCCCGCGGAACCTTGAAGCTTTCTTT. It encodes CASSLQGAPRNLEAFF.